This TCR beta chain originates from a study of T cells in Graves' hyperthyroidism and ophthalmopathy. CDR3 length equals 14 residues. CDR1 and CDR2 from the germline V gene are PRHDT and FYEKMQ (reference sequence). The ends were cut back, 8 bases at V and 0 bases at J, with 13 bases in the middle. Only a few counts were recorded for this clonotype. What was amplified from RNA transcripts were TCR beta CDR3 regions. HTBI primers were the set used in a first-round RT-PCR of the TCR CDR3. MiXCR was run by TCRdb on the multiplex PCR reads, yielding one entry per CDR3 protein. The sample has approximately 300,000 distinct CDR3 sequences, roughly a fifth seen once.

Sequenced material: blood. The receptor's source is a man between 45 and 60 years old with Graves' ophthalmopathy. This chain connects TRBV13 to TRBJ1-2, with D maybe TRBD1 (6 bases). The CDR3 bases are TGTGCCAGCGCGGGGGCACTAGCTAACTATGGCTACACCTTC. This translates into CASAGALANYGYTF.